Listed below are T cell receptor beta chains from one sample, sequenced in a study of OX40 agonist ivuxolimab in advanced cancers. Sequenced by immunoSEQ multiplex PCR; TCRdb stores in-frame clones only, minus some. This table has 20,000 to 25,000 clones, around 89% appearing once. This sample comprised CD4+ or CD8+ T cells sorted from blood, obtained in a trial of the OX40 agonist ivuxolimab. Receptors were obtained from an adult with an advanced solid tumor such as melanoma, head and neck, liver or kidney cancer. Each CDR3 is given with its conserved first and last residue. A D gene is named only where the DNA matches it firmly. Clone size is stated in some rows and not others, as once, few, many or a class when expanded.

clone_size d_call j_call v_call cdr3_nt cdr3_aa
. . TRBJ2-7 TRBV6-5 TGTGCCAGCAGTCCCACCGGATCCTACGAGCAGTACTTC CASSPTGSYEQYF
once . TRBJ1-3 TRBV5-1 TGCGCCAGCAGCTTGGGGGCCAGCTCTGGAAACACCATATATTTT CASSLGASSGNTIYF
. . TRBJ2-3 TRBV5-6 TGTGCCAGCAGCAAATCCTTTAGCGGATTCACAGATACGCAGTATTTT CASSKSFSGFTDTQYF
. . TRBJ2-2 TRBV28 TGTGCCAGCAGTTATGGGACACACCTAACCGGGGAGCTGTTTTTT CASSYGTHLTGELFF
. . TRBJ2-5 TRBV5-5 TGTGCCAGCAGCTTGGGGGCAGGGGCCCAAGAGACCCAGTACTTC CASSLGAGAQETQYF
. . TRBJ1-1 TRBV29-1 TGCAGCGTTGAAGAGGCCCCGAACACTGAAGCTTTCTTT CSVEEAPNTEAFF
. TRBD2 TRBJ2-1 TRBV2 TGTGCCAGCAGTGGACTAGCGGGCTCTGAGGAGCAGTTCTTC CASSGLAGSEEQFF
. . TRBJ2-1 TRBV27 TGTGCCAGCAGTTTCGATGAAATAGCCTTTCATACTGGAAATGAGCAGTTCTTC CASSFDEIAFHTGNEQFF
. TRBD1 TRBJ2-1 TRBV11-2 TGTGCCAGCAGCTTAGGGACAGGGACTCGCAATGAGCAGTTCTTC CASSLGTGTRNEQFF
. TRBD1 TRBJ1-2 TRBV23-1 TGCGCCAGCAGTCGCGACAGGGGGCTCTATGGCTACACCTTC CASSRDRGLYGYTF
. TRBD1 TRBJ2-1 TRBV18 TGTGCCAGCTCCCAGGGACAGGGGGCGGGGAATGAGCAGTTCTTC CASSQGQGAGNEQFF
. . TRBJ1-1 TRBV9 TGTGCCAGCAGCGAAAGCCTCAGGGTCACGGGAACTGAAGCTTTCTTT CASSESLRVTGTEAFF
. TRBD2 TRBJ2-7 TRBV10-2 TGCGCCAGCAGTGCCTGGGCGGGACTAGCGGAGGCCTACGAGCAGTACTTC CASSAWAGLAEAYEQYF
. . TRBJ1-2 TRBV19 TGTGCCAGTAGTTCTATATCCGGTAGTGGATTACAAAGTGGCTACACCTTC CASSSISGSGLQSGYTF
. . TRBJ1-5 TRBV5-6 TGTGCCAGCAGCTGGGGGGGAGGGAATCAGCCCCAGCATTTT CASSWGGGNQPQHF
. . TRBJ1-5 TRBV6-5 TGTGCCAGCAGTTTTAGGACAGCTGATCAGCCCCAGCATTTT CASSFRTADQPQHF
. . TRBJ2-5 TRBV5-1 TGCGCCAGCAGCTTGGACGGATTAATGGAAGAGACCCAGTACTTC CASSLDGLMEETQYF
. . TRBJ2-7 TRBV7-2 TGTGCCAGCAGCTTGGACCCCTCCTACGAGCAGTACTTC CASSLDPSYEQYF
once TRBD1 TRBJ1-1 TRBV5-5 TGTGCCAGCAGCTTTACAGGGGGCGTCGGCACTGAAGCTTTCTTT CASSFTGGVGTEAFF
once . TRBJ1-5 TRBV5-6 TGTGCCAGCAGCTTGGGTCGATATCAGCCCCAGCATTTT CASSLGRYQPQHF
. . TRBJ2-5 TRBV7-2 TGTGCCAGCAGCTTAGTGGGCGGCCAAGAGACCCAGTACTTC CASSLVGGQETQYF
. . TRBJ1-2 TRBV11-2 TGTGCCAGCAACCTGTGGGACGCTGCTGGCTACACCTTC CASNLWDAAGYTF
. . TRBJ1-3 TRBV10-3 TGTGCCATCAGTGAGTCGAGGGGTACCGGAAACACCATATATTTT CAISESRGTGNTIYF
. . TRBJ2-2 TRBV5-1 TGCGCCAGCAGCCCGGGCTCGAACACCGGGGAGCTGTTTTTT CASSPGSNTGELFF
. TRBD1 TRBJ1-2 TRBV18 TGTGCCAGCTCACGACAGGGAGATTATAACTATGGCTACACCTTC CASSRQGDYNYGYTF
. . TRBJ2-7 TRBV18 TGTGCCAGCTCACCACAGCAGGGGACATCCTACGAGCAGTACTTC CASSPQQGTSYEQYF
. . TRBJ1-1 TRBV29-1 TGCAGCGCACTCAGTAACACTGAAGCTTTCTTT CSALSNTEAFF
. TRBD1 TRBJ1-1 TRBV10-3 TGTGCCAGCGAAGGGGGCCGGACTGAAGCTTTCTTT CASEGGRTEAFF
once . TRBJ2-3 TRBV18 TGTGCCAGCTCACCCTCAGGCACAGATACGCAGTATTTT CASSPSGTDTQYF
. . TRBJ1-5 TRBV30 TGTGCCTGGAGTGCCCGGGAGAATCAGCCCCAGCATTTT CAWSARENQPQHF
. . TRBJ1-5 TRBV2 TGTGCCAGCAGGACACAGGCGGCCGGCAATCAGCCCCAGCATTTT CASRTQAAGNQPQHF
. TRBD1 TRBJ2-7 TRBV2 TGTGCCAGCAGGGGTGGCTGGACAGGCTCCTACGAGCAGTACTTC CASRGGWTGSYEQYF
. TRBD1 TRBJ2-7 TRBV6-5 TGTGCCAGCACCCCTGTGACAGGGAGCGAGCAGTACTTC CASTPVTGSEQYF
. . TRBJ1-3 TRBV12-2 TGTGCAAGTCGCTTTTTCGAGGGAGGCTCTGGAAACACCATATATTTT CASRFFEGGSGNTIYF
. . TRBJ1-1 TRBV30 TGTGCCTGGAGTACGGGACCTCGAGACACTGAAGCTTTCTTT CAWSTGPRDTEAFF
. TRBD1 TRBJ2-2 TRBV28 TGTGCCAGCAGCTATTCCGACAGGGGGCGAACCGGGGAGCTGTTTTTT CASSYSDRGRTGELFF
. . TRBJ2-1 TRBV15 TGCGCCACCAGCAGCCGGACCTCCCGAGGGTCGCACAATGAGCAGTTCTTC CATSSRTSRGSHNEQFF
. . TRBJ2-1 TRBV18 TGTGCCAGCTCACCCGGACTAACCAACAATGAGCAGTTCTTC CASSPGLTNNEQFF
. . TRBJ1-2 TRBV10-3 TGTGCCATCAGTGAGTACTTCCAGGGAGGTGGCTACACCTTC CAISEYFQGGGYTF
. . TRBJ2-3 TRBV5-1 TGCGCCAGCAGCTTGGAGGGCACAGATACGCAGTATTTT CASSLEGTDTQYF
. . TRBJ2-6 TRBV29-1 TGCAGCGTCGGGTTAAACAGGGCTGGGGCCAACGTCCTGACTTTC CSVGLNRAGANVLTF
. TRBD1 TRBJ2-7 TRBV5-1 TGCGCCAGCAGCTTTACGACAGGGTACGAGCAGTACTTC CASSFTTGYEQYF
. . TRBJ1-2 TRBV5-8 TGTGCCAGCAGCTTGGGGGGGGTCAATGGCTACACCTTC CASSLGGVNGYTF
. TRBD2 TRBJ2-5 TRBV29-1 TGCAGCGTGCTAGCGGGGCTCCCTCTAACCCAGTACTTC CSVLAGLPLTQYF
. TRBD1 TRBJ1-5 TRBV2 TGTGCCAGCAGTGGGGACAGGGGCCGGAATCAGCCCCAGCATTTT CASSGDRGRNQPQHF
. TRBD1 TRBJ1-4 TRBV6-5 TGTGCCAGCAGTTACGGGCCAGGGGGGGACGGAAAACTGTTTTTT CASSYGPGGDGKLFF
. . TRBJ1-2 TRBV18 TGTGCCAGCTCAATCACAGGGAGCGGCTACACCTTC CASSITGSGYTF
. . TRBJ2-1 TRBV27 TGTGCCAGCAGTTTTGCCGATCAGGGTCAGCAGTTCTTC CASSFADQGQQFF
. . TRBJ1-2 TRBV6-4 TGTGCCAGCAGTGGGGACGATAGGGTACACACCTTC CASSGDDRVHTF
. . TRBJ1-5 TRBV6-5 TGTGCCAGCAGTTGGGGGGCCCATCAGCCCCAGCATTTT CASSWGAHQPQHF
. TRBD1 TRBJ1-2 TRBV6-5 TGTGCCAGCAGCCGTTCACAGGGGTCGGTCTATGGCTACACCTTC CASSRSQGSVYGYTF
. . TRBJ2-2 TRBV19 TGTGCCAGTAGTATTCTAGGGGCGAACACCGGGGAGCTGTTTTTT CASSILGANTGELFF
once . TRBJ2-7 TRBV15 TGTGCCACCAGTCGTTTAAGAGCCTACGAGCAGTACTTC CATSRLRAYEQYF
. TRBD2 TRBJ2-3 TRBV5-1 TGCGCCAGCAGCTCCCTCTCCGGGGGGGGCGCAGATACGCAGTATTTT CASSSLSGGGADTQYF
. TRBD1 TRBJ2-1 TRBV5-6 TGTGCCAGCAGCGCGGGACAGGCGTTGCAGTTCTTC CASSAGQALQFF